The clone carrying this T cell receptor (beta chain) has just one count. This sample is part of a study of T cells in Graves' hyperthyroidism and ophthalmopathy. A lack of ophthalmopathy progression within 18 months defined stable Graves' hyperthyroidism. Exclusion followed for patients with uncontrolled infection, other autoimmune disease, pregnancy or lactation. Diagnoses were made from clinical symptoms, serum measures (thyroxine and TRAb), thyroid ultrasound and orbital computed tomography. RNA transcripts provided the source from which TCR beta CDR3 regions were amplified. In the first-round RT-PCR of the TCR CDR3, the HTBI primer set was used. One entry per CDR3 protein, called by TCRdb with MiXCR from the multiplex PCR reads. The table has 300,000 to 350,000 distinct CDR3 sequences, 18% seen once; the top ten hold around 47%. Germline V lookup: CDR1 MNHNS, CDR2 SASEGT. V was shortened by 4 bases and J by 9 bases, with 22 bases between the two germline ends. The CDR3 has 16 amino acids.

Sequencing input: blood. The sequence was collected from a woman aged 45-65 years with Graves' hyperthyroidism. This sequence joins TRBV6-1 and TRBJ2-1; D possibly uses TRBD1 or TRBD2 (6 bases each). CDR3 sequence: CASSASVGGVGFEQFF. The CDR3 DNA reads TGTGCCAGCAGTGCCAGCGTGGGGGGCGTGGGGTTTGAGCAGTTCTTC.